The 8 T cell receptor beta chains presented below share a single source sample, sequenced in a study of TIL therapy for anti-PD-1-resistant metastatic lung cancer (dated by TCRdb to the early 2020s). The immunoSEQ v3 hsTCRB kit was used to amplify TCR beta CDR3 regions from genomic DNA through bias-controlled multiplex PCR. TCRdb's version of the immuneACCESS table is confined to in-frame rearrangements and falls short of the full clone set. An unresolved V gene accounts for under half of the shortfall where checked; the remainder is of unknown origin. The sample profile shows tens of thousands of clones; 74% of them were found once. The ten most abundant clones make up 2.5% to 3% of the sample. What the time point label conveys for this sample: pre-treatment sample, taken before nivolumab and TIL therapy. The input for sequencing was blood, taken at baseline. Receptors were obtained from a woman aged 30 to 85 with non-small cell lung cancer.

This clone was seen once. This chain links TRBV30 with TRBJ1-5; D remains unclear. In germline, CDR1 is GTSNPN, CDR2 SVGIG (reference sequence). The CDR3 runs 12 residues. V was shortened by 2 bases and J by 5 bases, with 7 bases between the two germline ends. The CDR3 bases are TGTGCCTGGAGTTTTGGGGATCAGCCCCAGCATTTT. Its protein is CAWSFGDQPQHF. Variable domain in full (rest from reference TRBV30 and TRBJ1-5): SQTIHQWPATLVQPVGSPLSLECTVEGTSNPNLYWYRQAAGRGLQLLFYSVGIGQISSEVPQNLSASRPQDRQFILSSKKLLLSDSGFYLCAWSFGDQPQHFGDGTRLSIL.

This clone was detected once. The rearrangement uses TRBV4-1 and TRBJ2-1, with D perhaps matching TRBD2 (6 bases). This CDR3 spans 15 amino acids. Germline V gene data show CDR1 as MGHRA and CDR2 as YSYEKL. The ends were cut back, 7 bases at V and 7 bases at J, with 20 bases in the middle. This CDR3 is CASNLDSTRGNEQFF. The DNA for the CDR3 is TGCGCCAGCAACCTCGACAGTACCCGGGGGAATGAGCAGTTCTTC.

The chain employs TRBV11-2 and TRBJ2-1, with 8 bases identical to TRBD2. Unmatched junction bases numbered 6, after V lost 4 bases and J lost 4 bases. There are 15 residues in the CDR3. The germline V gene has CDR1 SGHAT and CDR2 FQNNGV. The DNA for the CDR3 is TGTGCCAGCAGCTGGAGCGGGAGTCAGTACAATGAGCAGTTCTTC. It yields the protein CASSWSGSQYNEQFF.

This clone turned up a few times. The CDR3 nucleotides are TGTGCCAGCCGCGAGGGGACAGTTGAAGCTTTCTTT. Its translation is CASREGTVEAFF. The V gene is TRBV2, the J gene TRBJ1-1; 7 bases align to TRBD1. V lost 8 bases, J lost 7 bases, and 7 bases stayed unmatched. Germline loops: CDR1 SNHLY, CDR2 FYNNEI. The CDR3 has 12 residues.

V and J are TRBV7-8 and TRBJ2-4; no firm D call. The CDR3 spans 12 residues. Germline V gene lookup returns CDR1 SGHVS and CDR2 FQNEAQ. Trimming stripped 4 bases from V and 10 bases from J, with 11 bases between. In DNA form, the CDR3 reads TGTGCCAGCAGCTCGATCAAGGGTATTCAGTACTTC. Encoded protein: CASSSIKGIQYF.

The chain carries TRBV18 and TRBJ1-1; a weak D match, TRBD1 (6 bases). V was clipped by 5 bases and J by 5 bases, with 15 bases between them. From germline, CDR1 is KGHSH and CDR2 LQKENI. This CDR3 contains 14 residues. The CDR3 here is CASSSKGGGTEAFF. The CDR3 DNA reads TGTGCCAGCTCATCTAAGGGGGGAGGGACTGAAGCTTTCTTT.

The V gene is TRBV6-5, the J gene TRBJ2-7; perhaps TRBD1 as D (6 bases). The length of the CDR3 is 14 residues. Germline V gene sequence: CDR1 MNHEY, CDR2 SVGAGI. Trimming pared 6 bases from V and 4 bases from J, leaving 16 bases between. CDR3 nucleotide sequence: TGTGCCAGCAGAGCCGGGACAACTGGGTACGAGCAGTACTTC. It specifies CASRAGTTGYEQYF.

This clone appeared a few times. This chain connects TRBV15 to TRBJ1-1; D is unclear. V was pared by 1 base and J by 0 bases, with 3 bases between. Germline assignment: CDR1 LNHNV and CDR2 YYDKDF (reference sequence). The CDR3 has 13 residues. The CDR3 region has the DNA TGTGCCACCAGCAGAGTACTGAACACTGAAGCTTTCTTT. Translated, it gives CATSRVLNTEAFF.